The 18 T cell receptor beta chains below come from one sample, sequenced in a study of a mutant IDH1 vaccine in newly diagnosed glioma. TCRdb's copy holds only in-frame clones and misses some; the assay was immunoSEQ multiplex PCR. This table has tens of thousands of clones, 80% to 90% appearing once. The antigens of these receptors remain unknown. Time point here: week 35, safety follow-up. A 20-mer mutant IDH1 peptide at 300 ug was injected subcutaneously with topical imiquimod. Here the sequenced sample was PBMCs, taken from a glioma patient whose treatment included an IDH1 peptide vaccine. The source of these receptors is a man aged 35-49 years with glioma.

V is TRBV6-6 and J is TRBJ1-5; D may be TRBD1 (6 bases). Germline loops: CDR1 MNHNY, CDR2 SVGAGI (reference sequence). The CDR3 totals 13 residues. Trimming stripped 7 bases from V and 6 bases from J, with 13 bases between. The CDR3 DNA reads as TGTGCCAGCACCCCAGGGGTAGGTCAGCCCCAGCATTTT. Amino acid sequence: CASTPGVGQPQHF.

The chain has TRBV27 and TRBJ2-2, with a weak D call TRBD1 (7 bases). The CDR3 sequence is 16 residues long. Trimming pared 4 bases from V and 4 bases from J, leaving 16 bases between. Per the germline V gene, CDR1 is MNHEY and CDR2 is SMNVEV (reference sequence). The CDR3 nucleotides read TGTGCCAGCAGTTCAGGGGGGACCGGGAGCACCGGGGAGCTGTTTTTT. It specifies CASSSGGTGSTGELFF.

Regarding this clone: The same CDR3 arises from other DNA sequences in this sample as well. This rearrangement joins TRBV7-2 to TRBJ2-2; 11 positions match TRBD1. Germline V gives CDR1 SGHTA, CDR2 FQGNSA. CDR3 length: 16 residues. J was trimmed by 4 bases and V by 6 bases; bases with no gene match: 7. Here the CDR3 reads CASRSSGTGGTGELFF. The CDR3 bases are TGTGCCAGCAGATCCTCGGGGACAGGGGGCACCGGGGAGCTGTTTTTT.

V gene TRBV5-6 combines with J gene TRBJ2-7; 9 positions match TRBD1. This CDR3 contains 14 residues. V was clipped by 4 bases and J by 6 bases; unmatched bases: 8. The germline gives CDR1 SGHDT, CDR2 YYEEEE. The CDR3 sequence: CASSRRDRVGEQYF. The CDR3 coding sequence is TGTGCCAGCAGCCGACGGGACAGGGTTGGCGAGCAGTACTTC.

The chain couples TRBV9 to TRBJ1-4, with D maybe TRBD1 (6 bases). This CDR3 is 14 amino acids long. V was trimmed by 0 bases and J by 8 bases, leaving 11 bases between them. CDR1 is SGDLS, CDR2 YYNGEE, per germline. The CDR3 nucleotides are TGTGCCAGCAGCGTAGCAGGGGACGGGGAAAAACTGTTTTTT. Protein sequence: CASSVAGDGEKLFF. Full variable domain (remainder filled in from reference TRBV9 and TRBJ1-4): DSGVTQTPKHLITATGQRVTLRCSPRSGDLSVYWYQQSLDQGLQFLIQYYNGEERAKGNILERFSAQQFPDLHSELNLSSLELGDSALYFCASSVAGDGEKLFFGSGTQLSVL.

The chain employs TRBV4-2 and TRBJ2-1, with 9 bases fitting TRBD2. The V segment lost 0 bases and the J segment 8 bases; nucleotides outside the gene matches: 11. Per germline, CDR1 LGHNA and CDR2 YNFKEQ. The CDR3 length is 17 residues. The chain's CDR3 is CASSQDWKAGGFDEQFF. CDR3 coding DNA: TGTGCCAGCAGCCAAGATTGGAAAGCGGGAGGTTTCGATGAGCAGTTCTTC.

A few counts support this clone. The DNA of the CDR3 is TGTGCCAGCAGCATTAGCGGGGGACCGAATGAGCAGTTCTTC. It translates to CASSISGGPNEQFF. The chain is built from TRBV7-9 and TRBJ2-1, with 9 bases aligning to TRBD2. Germline V gene sequence: CDR1 SEHNR, CDR2 FQNEAQ (reference sequence). CDR3 length equals 14 residues. Trimming cost V 5 bases and J 7 bases; bases outside gene matches: 6. Supplemented by reference TRBV7-9 and TRBJ2-1, the full variable domain reads DTGVSQNPRHKITKRGQNVTFRCDPISEHNRLYWYRQTLGQGPEFLTYFQNEAQLEKSRLLSDRFSAERPKGSFSTLEIQRTEQGDSAMYLCASSISGGPNEQFFGPGTRLTVL.

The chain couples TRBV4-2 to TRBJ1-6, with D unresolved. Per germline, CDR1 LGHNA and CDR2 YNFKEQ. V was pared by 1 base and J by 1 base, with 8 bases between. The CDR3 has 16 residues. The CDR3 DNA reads TGTGCCAGCAGCCAAGTGACGGATTCCTATAATTCACCCCTCCACTTT. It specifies CASSQVTDSYNSPLHF.

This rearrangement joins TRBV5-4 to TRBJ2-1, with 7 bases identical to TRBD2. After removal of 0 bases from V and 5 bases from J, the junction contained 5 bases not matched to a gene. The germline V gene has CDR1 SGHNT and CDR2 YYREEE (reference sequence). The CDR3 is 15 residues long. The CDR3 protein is CASSLGSGGHNEQFF. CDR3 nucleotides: TGTGCCAGCAGCTTGGGATCGGGGGGACACAATGAGCAGTTCTTC.

CDR3 region: CASSPTGLSGNTIYF. The CDR3 coding sequence is TGTGCCAGCTCACCAACAGGGCTCTCTGGAAACACCATATATTTT. The rearrangement links TRBV18 to TRBJ1-3; perhaps TRBD1 as D (6 bases). Germline assignment: CDR1 KGHSH and CDR2 LQKENI. This CDR3 has 15 amino acids. V lost 2 bases, J lost 0 bases, and 8 bases lay in between.

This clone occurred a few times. CDR3 DNA: TGTGCCAGCAGTTTATGGGCCCACCTCACAGATACGCAGTATTTT. Its protein is CASSLWAHLTDTQYF. The chain carries TRBV27 and TRBJ2-3, with no clear D. The germline gives CDR1 MNHEY, CDR2 SMNVEV (reference sequence). The CDR3 has 15 amino acids. V lost 1 base and J lost 2, with 10 bases in between.

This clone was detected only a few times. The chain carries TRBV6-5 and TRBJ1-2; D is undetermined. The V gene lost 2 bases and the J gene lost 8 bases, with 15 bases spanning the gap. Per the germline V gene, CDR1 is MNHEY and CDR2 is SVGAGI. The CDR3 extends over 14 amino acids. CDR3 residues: CASSYKQIVSGYTF. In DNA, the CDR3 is TGTGCCAGCAGTTACAAACAAATTGTCAGCGGCTACACCTTC.

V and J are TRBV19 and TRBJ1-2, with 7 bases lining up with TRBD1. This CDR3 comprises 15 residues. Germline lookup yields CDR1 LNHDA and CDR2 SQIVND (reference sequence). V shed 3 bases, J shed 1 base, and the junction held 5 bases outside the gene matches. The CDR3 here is CASSIFGTVNYGYTF. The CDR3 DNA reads TGTGCCAGTAGTATTTTTGGGACAGTTAACTATGGCTACACCTTC.

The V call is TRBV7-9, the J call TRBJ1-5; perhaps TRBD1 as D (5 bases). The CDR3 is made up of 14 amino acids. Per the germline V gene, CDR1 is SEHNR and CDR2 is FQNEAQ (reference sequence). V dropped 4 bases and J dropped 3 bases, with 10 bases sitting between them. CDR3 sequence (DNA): TGTGCCAGCAGCTCAGACAGACCCAATCAGCCCCAGCATTTT. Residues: CASSSDRPNQPQHF.

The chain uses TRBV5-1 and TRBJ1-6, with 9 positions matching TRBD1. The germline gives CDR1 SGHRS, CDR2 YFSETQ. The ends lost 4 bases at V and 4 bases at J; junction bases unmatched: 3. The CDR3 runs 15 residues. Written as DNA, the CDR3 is TGCGCCAGCAGCGCGGACAGGGGTTATAATTCACCCCTCCACTTT. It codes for CASSADRGYNSPLHF. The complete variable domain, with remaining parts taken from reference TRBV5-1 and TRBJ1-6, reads KAGVTQTPRYLIKTRGQQVTLSCSPISGHRSVSWYQQTPGQGLQFLFEYFSETQRNKGNFPGRFSGRQFSNSRSEMNVSTLELGDSALYLCASSADRGYNSPLHFGNGTRLTVT.

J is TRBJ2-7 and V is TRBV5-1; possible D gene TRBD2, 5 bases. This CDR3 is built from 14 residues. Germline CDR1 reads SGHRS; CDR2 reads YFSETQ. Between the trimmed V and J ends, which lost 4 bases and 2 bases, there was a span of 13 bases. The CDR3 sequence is CASSESGRAYEQYF. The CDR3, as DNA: TGCGCCAGCAGCGAAAGCGGACGGGCCTACGAGCAGTACTTC.

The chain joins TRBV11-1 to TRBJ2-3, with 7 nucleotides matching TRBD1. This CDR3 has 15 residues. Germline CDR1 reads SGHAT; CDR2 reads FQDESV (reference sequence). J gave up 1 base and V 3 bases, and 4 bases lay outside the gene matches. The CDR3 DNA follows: TGTGCCAGCAGCTTCGGCGGACAGGGCACAGATACGCAGTATTTT. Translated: CASSFGGQGTDTQYF. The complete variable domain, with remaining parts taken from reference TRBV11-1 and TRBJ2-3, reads EAEVAQSPRYKITEKSQAVAFWCDPISGHATLYWYRQILGQGPELLVQFQDESVVDDSQLPKDRFSAERLKGVDSTLKIQPAELGDSAMYLCASSFGGQGTDTQYFGPGTRLTVL.

In DNA form, the CDR3 reads TGTGCCAGCAGCTTGTTCAGGGCTAGCACTGAAGCTTTCTTT. Translated: CASSLFRASTEAFF. The rearrangement links TRBV5-5 to TRBJ1-1; a possible D gene is TRBD1 (5 bases). The V end lost 1 base, the J end lost 4 bases, and 11 bases lay between the germline ends. The CDR3 covers 14 residues. Germline V gene data show CDR1 as SGHKS and CDR2 as YYEKEE (reference sequence).